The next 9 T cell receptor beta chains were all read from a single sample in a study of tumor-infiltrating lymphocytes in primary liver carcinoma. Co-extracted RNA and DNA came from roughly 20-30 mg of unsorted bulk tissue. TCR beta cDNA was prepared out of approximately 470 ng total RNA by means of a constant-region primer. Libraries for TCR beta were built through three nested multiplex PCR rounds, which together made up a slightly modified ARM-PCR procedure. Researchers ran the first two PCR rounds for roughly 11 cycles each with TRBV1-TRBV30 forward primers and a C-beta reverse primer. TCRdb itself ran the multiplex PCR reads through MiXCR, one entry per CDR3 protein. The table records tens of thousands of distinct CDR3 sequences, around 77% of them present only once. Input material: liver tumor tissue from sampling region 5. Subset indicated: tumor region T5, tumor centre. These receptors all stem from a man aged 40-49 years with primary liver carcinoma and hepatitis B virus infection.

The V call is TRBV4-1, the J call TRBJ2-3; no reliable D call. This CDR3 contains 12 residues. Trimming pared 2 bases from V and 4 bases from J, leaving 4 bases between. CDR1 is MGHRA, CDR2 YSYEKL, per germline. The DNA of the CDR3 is TGCGCCAGCAGCCAAAGCTCAGATACGCAGTATTTT. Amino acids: CASSQSSDTQYF.

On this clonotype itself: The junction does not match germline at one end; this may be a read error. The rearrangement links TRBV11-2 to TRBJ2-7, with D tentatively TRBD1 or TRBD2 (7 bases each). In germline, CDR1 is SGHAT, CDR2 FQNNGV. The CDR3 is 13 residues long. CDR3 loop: CANSPNQQGRGYF. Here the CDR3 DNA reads TGTGCCAACAGCCCAAATCAACAGGGGAGGGGGTACTTC.

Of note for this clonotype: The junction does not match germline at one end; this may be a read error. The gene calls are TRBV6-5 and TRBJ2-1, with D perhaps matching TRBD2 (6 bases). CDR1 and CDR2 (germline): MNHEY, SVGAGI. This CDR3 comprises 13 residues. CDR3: CASTSNGSDEQFF. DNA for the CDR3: TGTGCTAGCACTTCTAACGGGAGCGATGAGCAGTTCTTC.

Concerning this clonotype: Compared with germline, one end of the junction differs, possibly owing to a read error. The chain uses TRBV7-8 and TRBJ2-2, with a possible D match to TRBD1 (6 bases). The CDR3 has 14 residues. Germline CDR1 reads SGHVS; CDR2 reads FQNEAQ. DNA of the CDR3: TGTGTCGGCAGCTACAGGGTCAACACCGGGGAACTGTTTTTT. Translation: CVGSYRVNTGELFF.

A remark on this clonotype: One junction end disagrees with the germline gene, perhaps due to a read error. The CDR3 coding sequence is TGTGCCATCTGTGAGTCACTCTACGAGCAGTACTTC. Translation: CAICESLYEQYF. This sequence joins TRBV10-3 and TRBJ2-7, with unresolved D. The germline V gene encodes CDR1 ENHRY and CDR2 SYGVKD. The CDR3 covers 12 residues.

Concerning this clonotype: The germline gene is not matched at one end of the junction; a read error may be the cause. In DNA, the CDR3 is TGTGCCAGTAGTATCCTGGGACAGGGGATGAACAATGAAGCTTTCTTT. Amino acids: CASSILGQGMNNEAFF. The chain has TRBV19 and TRBJ1-1; 10 nucleotides line up with TRBD1. From germline, CDR1 is LNHDA and CDR2 SQIVND (reference sequence). This CDR3 region has 16 residues.

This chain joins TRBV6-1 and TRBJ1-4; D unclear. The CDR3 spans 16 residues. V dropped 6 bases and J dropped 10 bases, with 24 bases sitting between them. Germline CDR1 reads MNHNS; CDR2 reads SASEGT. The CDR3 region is CASSSTITDVEGKLFF. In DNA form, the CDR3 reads TGTGCCAGCAGCTCGACAATTACGGACGTTGAGGGAAAACTGTTTTTT.

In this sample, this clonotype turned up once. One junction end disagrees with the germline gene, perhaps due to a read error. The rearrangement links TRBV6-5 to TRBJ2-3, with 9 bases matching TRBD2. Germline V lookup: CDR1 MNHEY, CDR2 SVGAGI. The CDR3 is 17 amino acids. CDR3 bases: TGTGCCAGTAGTTCACTCCCTCTAAGCGGGGGGACGGGTACGCAGTATTTT. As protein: CASSSLPLSGGTGTQYF.

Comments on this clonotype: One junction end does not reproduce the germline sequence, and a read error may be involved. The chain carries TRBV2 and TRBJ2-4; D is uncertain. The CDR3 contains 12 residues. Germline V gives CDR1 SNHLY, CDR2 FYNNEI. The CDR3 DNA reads TGTGCCAGCAGGTCAACCAAAAGCATTCAGTACTTC. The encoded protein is CASRSTKSIQYF.